This TCR beta chain originates from a study of tissue T cells after allogeneic stem cell transplantation. Notes on the study in general: Limitations included a small, clinically heterogeneous cohort and limited sampling depth. TCR repertoires tracked anatomic similarity, regardless of disease or transplant status. Across patients, clones rarely overlapped, yet motif clusters were shared tissue-specifically. Which tissue TCRs were alloreactive or antigen-specific was not determined. Some clones might be persisting host cells.

This clone was recorded only once. Antigen: not known. Gene names follow the mouse nomenclature. With the read ending 1 residue before the CDR3 end, the germline J gene is used to fill in that end. The table came from immunoSEQ multiplex PCR; TCRdb's copy has only in-frame clones and leaves some out. The table includes 350 to 450 clones, around 48% detected once. The V segment lost 6 bases and the J segment 7 bases; nucleotides outside the gene matches: 7. Germline V gene data show CDR1 as KGHPV and CDR2 as FQNQEV (reference sequence). The CDR3 is 14 amino acids. The sample's time point: mouse harvest day 14 after allogeneic transplant. The graft held 10^6 splenic CD5+ T cells and 10^7 T-cell-depleted bone marrow cells.

Sequencing used blood. This sequence joins TRBV26 and TRBJ2-4; TRBD1 matches at 10 bases. The source of this sequence is a female BALB/c mouse given C57BL/6 T cells with graft-versus-host disease after an allogeneic hematopoietic cell transplant. CDR3 DNA, as far as it was read: TGTGCCAGCAGCCCCGGGACAGGGGTGTACACCTTGTAC. Encoded protein: CASSPGTGVYTLY. The CDR3 as a whole reads CASSPGTGVYTLYF.